The rows below give T cell receptor beta chains drawn from one sample of a study of cytomegalovirus exposure and HLA in healthy donors. Measured with immunoSEQ multiplex PCR; TCRdb has only the in-frame clones, and not every one. The table includes about 140,000 clones, about 70% detected once. Source material: PBMCs. All receptors derive from a man aged 18 to 29 in good health and CMV-seronegative. Each CDR3 is given with its conserved first and last residue. The D gene is left open where the match is weak. Not every row has a clone size; where given, it reads once, few, many or a size class.

NA	TRBV2	NA	TRBJ2-1	CASRGTDTDNEQFF	TGTGCCAGCAGGGGGACTGATACAGACAATGAGCAGTTCTTC
NA	TRBV4-1	NA	TRBJ1-5	CASSQDGGVNQPQHF	TGCGCCAGCAGCCAAGACGGGGGAGTCAATCAGCCCCAGCATTTT
TRBD1	TRBV28	NA	TRBJ1-3	CASSLEGARGNTIYF	TGTGCCAGCAGTTTGGAGGGGGCGCGAGGAAACACCATATATTTT
NA	TRBV27	NA	TRBJ2-3	CASSLYREYTDTQYF	TGTGCCAGCAGTTTATACCGGGAATACACAGATACGCAGTATTTT
TRBD1	TRBV5-6	NA	TRBJ1-1	CASSFLTGGTEAFF	TGTGCCAGCAGCTTCCTTACAGGGGGCACTGAAGCTTTCTTT
TRBD1	TRBV18	NA	TRBJ1-2	CASSIGQGSNYGYTF	TGTGCCAGCTCAATCGGACAGGGTAGCAACTATGGCTACACCTTC
NA	TRBV29-1	once	TRBJ2-7	CSVKYPGGDYEQYF	TGCAGCGTTAAATACCCAGGAGGGGACTACGAGCAGTACTTC
TRBD2	TRBV11-2	NA	TRBJ2-7	CASSLGGGPNNFYEQYF	TGTGCCAGCAGCTTAGGCGGGGGACCGAATAACTTCTACGAGCAGTACTTC
NA	TRBV19	few	TRBJ2-6	CASTAGANVLTF	TGTGCCAGTACAGCTGGGGCCAACGTCCTGACTTTC
NA	TRBV2	few	TRBJ1-6	CASSEAWLNNSPLHF	TGTGCCAGCAGTGAAGCGTGGCTGAATAATTCACCCCTCCACTTT
NA	TRBV11-3	NA	TRBJ2-5	CASSSEETQYF	TGTGCCAGCAGCTCTGAAGAGACCCAGTACTTC
TRBD1	TRBV6-1	NA	TRBJ1-1	CASSEVGQGNTEAFF	TGTGCCAGCAGTGAAGTCGGACAGGGGAACACTGAAGCTTTCTTT
TRBD2	TRBV27	few	TRBJ2-3	CASSPRTSGGGPQYF	TGTGCCAGCAGTCCCCGGACTAGCGGGGGGGGGCCGCAGTATTTT
TRBD1	TRBV19	NA	TRBJ2-5	CASSSHRDRAQETQYF	TGTGCCAGTAGTTCGCACCGGGACAGGGCCCAAGAGACCCAGTACTTC
TRBD2	TRBV10-1	NA	TRBJ2-7	CASSVLAGGPYEQYF	TGCGCCAGCAGTGTGTTAGCGGGAGGGCCCTACGAGCAGTACTTC
NA	TRBV30	NA	TRBJ2-7	CAWRQDMRDPYEQYF	TGTGCCTGGCGACAAGATATGCGGGACCCCTACGAGCAGTACTTC
TRBD2	TRBV6-4	once	TRBJ2-3	CASSTTSGGALDTQYF	TGTGCCAGCAGTACAACTAGCGGGGGGGCCCTAGATACGCAGTATTTT
TRBD1	TRBV11-3	NA	TRBJ2-2	CASSHRGNTGELFF	TGTGCCAGCAGCCACAGGGGTAACACCGGGGAGCTGTTTTTT
NA	TRBV30	NA	TRBJ2-1	CAWSLPQGSYNEQFF	TGTGCCTGGAGTCTGCCCCAGGGCTCCTACAATGAGCAGTTCTTC
NA	TRBV7-2	NA	TRBJ1-1	CASSLALTHVRTEAFF	TGTGCCAGCAGCTTAGCGCTAACTCATGTTCGGACTGAAGCTTTCTTT
TRBD1	TRBV18	NA	TRBJ1-1	CASSPFSGGARNTEAFF	TGTGCCAGCTCACCCTTTTCAGGGGGCGCCCGGAACACTGAAGCTTTCTTT
TRBD1	TRBV19	NA	TRBJ2-7	CASSILTGGTYEQYF	TGTGCCAGTAGTATCCTTACAGGGGGCACCTACGAGCAGTACTTC
TRBD2	TRBV27	NA	TRBJ2-2	CASSSPGLAGATNTGELFF	TGTGCCAGCAGTTCGCCGGGACTAGCGGGGGCTACGAACACCGGGGAGCTGTTTTTT
NA	TRBV2	NA	TRBJ1-5	CASSGGRGAQPQHF	TGTGCCAGCAGTGGCGGACGGGGGGCTCAGCCCCAGCATTTT
NA	TRBV6-1	NA	TRBJ1-5	CASREGRYTGSGNQPQHF	TGTGCCAGCAGAGAAGGTCGGTATACAGGGTCGGGCAATCAGCCCCAGCATTTT